These T cell receptor beta chains were read from a single sample in a study of T-cell reconstitution after alpha-beta-depleted transplantation in children. Using its own MiXCR run on the PCR reads, TCRdb lists one record per CDR3 protein. The sample consists of about 420,000 distinct CDR3 sequences, around 16% of them appearing once. The sequenced sample was PBMCs, mostly from graft donor cells, obtained 360 days after TCRalphabeta/CD19-depleted stem cell transplant. These receptors originate from a boy less than two years old who had a stem cell transplant for Wiskott-Aldrich syndrome, so the T cells may come from the graft donor. The CDR3 runs from the conserved cysteine through the conserved F or W. The D gene is left open where the match is weak. The size of a clone is reported for some rows only, either as once, few or many, or as a class for expanded clones.

D gene: TRBD1
clone size: few
V gene: TRBV2
J gene: TRBJ2-7
CDR3 protein: CASSDPGQGAVEQYF
CDR3 DNA: TGTGCCAGCAGTGACCCGGGACAGGGGGCTGTCGAGCAGTACTTC

D gene: .
clone size: .
V gene: TRBV20-1
J gene: TRBJ2-2
CDR3 protein: CSATGLAGTGELFF
CDR3 DNA: TGCAGTGCTACCGGACTGGCGGGCACCGGGGAGCTGTTTTTT

D gene: TRBD1
clone size: .
V gene: TRBV12-3/TRBV12-4
J gene: TRBJ2-5
CDR3 protein: CASSLILGQGKAETQYF
CDR3 DNA: TGTGCCAGCAGTTTGATCCTGGGACAGGGAAAAGCAGAGACCCAGTACTTC

D gene: TRBD2
clone size: few
V gene: TRBV7-2
J gene: TRBJ2-7
CDR3 protein: CASSFIAGGPYEQYF
CDR3 DNA: TGTGCCAGCAGCTTTATAGCGGGGGGGCCCTACGAGCAGTACTTC

D gene: .
clone size: few
V gene: TRBV21-1
J gene: TRBJ1-1
CDR3 protein: CASWTGGKVDTEAFF
CDR3 DNA: TGTGCCAGCTGGACAGGGGGCAAGGTCGACACTGAAGCTTTCTTT

D gene: .
clone size: few
V gene: TRBV15
J gene: TRBJ2-2
CDR3 protein: CATSRDPGQPGTGELFF
CDR3 DNA: TGTGCCACCAGCAGAGACCCCGGACAGCCCGGTACCGGGGAGCTGTTTTTT

D gene: .
clone size: .
V gene: TRBV7-9
J gene: TRBJ2-5
CDR3 protein: CASSSLTSRETQYF
CDR3 DNA: TGTGCCAGCAGCTCCCTGACCTCTCGGGAGACCCAGTACTTC

D gene: TRBD2
clone size: few
V gene: TRBV6-1
J gene: TRBJ2-1
CDR3 protein: CASSLKREGPDPFF
CDR3 DNA: TGTGCCAGCAGTCTGAAGCGGGAGGGCCCCGACCCGTTCTTC

D gene: TRBD1
clone size: few
V gene: TRBV5-1
J gene: TRBJ2-6
CDR3 protein: CASSLYRDRGDFGANVLTF
CDR3 DNA: TGCGCCAGCAGCTTATACCGGGACAGGGGAGACTTTGGGGCCAACGTCCTGACTTTC

D gene: .
clone size: few
V gene: TRBV20-1
J gene: TRBJ2-3
CDR3 protein: CSARVFRPITDTQYF
CDR3 DNA: TGCAGTGCTAGAGTATTCAGGCCCATCACAGATACGCAGTATTTT

D gene: .
clone size: .
V gene: TRBV5-1
J gene: TRBJ2-7
CDR3 protein: CASSRDLRYEQYF
CDR3 DNA: TGCGCCAGCAGCCGGGACTTACGATACGAGCAGTACTTC

D gene: .
clone size: .
V gene: TRBV4-2
J gene: TRBJ2-5
CDR3 protein: CASSQDSGDETQYF
CDR3 DNA: TGTGCCAGCAGCCAAGATTCGGGAGACGAGACCCAGTACTTC

D gene: .
clone size: .
V gene: TRBV27
J gene: TRBJ2-7
CDR3 protein: CASSPISTGRSYEQYF
CDR3 DNA: TGTGCCAGCAGTCCAATCTCGACAGGGAGGTCCTACGAGCAGTACTTC

D gene: .
clone size: .
V gene: TRBV12-3/TRBV12-4
J gene: TRBJ2-7
CDR3 protein: CASSHTSFREQYF
CDR3 DNA: TGTGCCAGCAGCCACACTAGCTTCCGCGAGCAGTACTTC

D gene: TRBD2
clone size: .
V gene: TRBV2
J gene: TRBJ2-3
CDR3 protein: CASRVTSGSGDTQYF
CDR3 DNA: TGTGCCAGCAGGGTCACTAGCGGAAGTGGAGATACGCAGTATTTT

D gene: TRBD2
clone size: .
V gene: TRBV20-1
J gene: TRBJ2-5
CDR3 protein: CSAKGLAITKKTQYF
CDR3 DNA: TGCAGTGCTAAAGGACTAGCTATTACCAAGAAGACCCAGTACTTC

D gene: TRBD2
clone size: .
V gene: TRBV29-1
J gene: TRBJ2-7
CDR3 protein: CSVKTSGRTLEQYF
CDR3 DNA: TGCAGCGTTAAGACTAGCGGGAGGACCTTGGAGCAGTACTTC

D gene: .
clone size: few
V gene: TRBV15
J gene: TRBJ2-5
CDR3 protein: CATSRRAGETQYF
CDR3 DNA: TGTGCCACCAGCAGACGAGCAGGCGAGACCCAGTACTTC

D gene: .
clone size: few
V gene: TRBV6-5
J gene: TRBJ1-2
CDR3 protein: CASSSAGVRGYTF
CDR3 DNA: TGTGCCAGCAGTTCAGCAGGGGTTAGAGGCTACACCTTC

D gene: TRBD2
clone size: few
V gene: TRBV20-1
J gene: TRBJ2-3
CDR3 protein: CSVAGVGGTQYF
CDR3 DNA: TGCAGTGTAGCGGGAGTGGGGGGTACGCAGTATTTT

D gene: .
clone size: few
V gene: TRBV7-6
J gene: TRBJ2-7
CDR3 protein: CASSLRGTAHEQYF
CDR3 DNA: TGTGCCAGCAGCTTACGGGGGACGGCGCACGAGCAGTACTTC

D gene: .
clone size: .
V gene: TRBV4-1
J gene: TRBJ2-2
CDR3 protein: CASSPDPTGELFF
CDR3 DNA: TGCGCCAGCAGCCCCGATCCAACCGGGGAGCTGTTTTTT

D gene: TRBD1
clone size: .
V gene: TRBV3-1
J gene: TRBJ2-7
CDR3 protein: CASSLPGQGRYEQYF
CDR3 DNA: TGTGCCAGCAGCCTACCGGGACAGGGAAGATACGAGCAGTACTTC

D gene: .
clone size: .
V gene: TRBV4-3
J gene: TRBJ2-1
CDR3 protein: CASSQDSRLPFYNEQFF
CDR3 DNA: TGCGCCAGCAGCCAAGACTCGAGATTACCTTTCTACAATGAGCAGTTCTTC

D gene: TRBD2
clone size: many
V gene: TRBV12-3/TRBV12-4
J gene: TRBJ2-1
CDR3 protein: CASSPWGASGNYNEQFF
CDR3 DNA: TGTGCCAGCAGTCCCTGGGGGGCTAGCGGGAACTACAATGAGCAGTTCTTC

D gene: .
clone size: .
V gene: TRBV20-1
J gene: TRBJ1-1
CDR3 protein: CSASQGDTEAFF
CDR3 DNA: TGCAGTGCTAGCCAGGGCGACACTGAAGCTTTCTTT

D gene: .
clone size: once
V gene: TRBV19
J gene: TRBJ2-2
CDR3 protein: CATHPRIAGELFF
CDR3 DNA: TGTGCCACCCACCCGCGGATAGCCGGGGAGCTGTTTTTT

D gene: .
clone size: few
V gene: TRBV5-1
J gene: TRBJ2-7
CDR3 protein: CASSQGQKSYEQYF
CDR3 DNA: TGCGCCAGCAGCCAAGGACAGAAAAGCTACGAGCAGTACTTC

D gene: TRBD1
clone size: .
V gene: TRBV5-1
J gene: TRBJ2-3
CDR3 protein: CASSPDREADTQYF
CDR3 DNA: TGCGCCAGCAGCCCTGACAGGGAAGCAGATACGCAGTATTTT

D gene: .
clone size: .
V gene: TRBV6-5
J gene: TRBJ2-1
CDR3 protein: CASSYSFLLRGEQFF
CDR3 DNA: TGTGCCAGCAGTTACTCGTTCTTACTTCGGGGTGAGCAGTTCTTC

D gene: .
clone size: .
V gene: TRBV29-1
J gene: TRBJ1-2
CDR3 protein: CSVDQGGYGYTF
CDR3 DNA: TGCAGCGTTGACCAGGGTGGCTATGGCTACACCTTC

D gene: TRBD1
clone size: few
V gene: TRBV27
J gene: TRBJ2-3
CDR3 protein: CASSFRTGIGVDTQYF
CDR3 DNA: TGTGCCAGCAGTTTTCGGACAGGCATTGGAGTAGATACGCAGTATTTT

D gene: .
clone size: .
V gene: TRBV29-1
J gene: TRBJ1-1
CDR3 protein: CSVRDPSHTEAFF
CDR3 DNA: TGCAGCGTCCGTGACCCAAGTCACACTGAAGCTTTCTTT

D gene: .
clone size: .
V gene: TRBV4-1
J gene: TRBJ2-1
CDR3 protein: CASSQGEPRNNEQFF
CDR3 DNA: TGCGCCAGCAGCCAAGGCGAGCCCCGTAACAATGAGCAGTTCTTC

D gene: .
clone size: .
V gene: TRBV20-1
J gene: TRBJ2-3
CDR3 protein: CSASIGAGMLTDTQYF
CDR3 DNA: TGCAGTGCTAGTATTGGGGCAGGGATGTTGACAGATACGCAGTATTTT

D gene: .
clone size: .
V gene: TRBV4-3
J gene: TRBJ2-3
CDR3 protein: CASSQVWGTDTQYF
CDR3 DNA: TGCGCCAGCAGCCAGGTCTGGGGGACAGATACGCAGTATTTT

D gene: TRBD1
clone size: .
V gene: TRBV7-6
J gene: TRBJ2-3
CDR3 protein: CASSLVQGDTQYF
CDR3 DNA: TGTGCCAGCAGCTTAGTACAGGGGGATACGCAGTATTTT

D gene: .
clone size: .
V gene: TRBV12-3/TRBV12-4
J gene: TRBJ1-2
CDR3 protein: CASSLRQVDHGYTF
CDR3 DNA: TGTGCCAGCAGTTTGAGACAGGTCGACCATGGCTACACCTTC

D gene: .
clone size: many
V gene: TRBV29-1
J gene: TRBJ1-2
CDR3 protein: CSVETGGGYTF
CDR3 DNA: TGCAGCGTTGAAACAGGCGGTGGCTACACCTTC

D gene: .
clone size: few
V gene: TRBV7-2
J gene: TRBJ2-7
CDR3 protein: CASSLGQLPYEQYF
CDR3 DNA: TGTGCCAGCAGCTTAGGTCAGTTGCCCTACGAGCAGTACTTC

D gene: .
clone size: few
V gene: TRBV10-3
J gene: TRBJ2-1
CDR3 protein: CAISERDFEYNEQFF
CDR3 DNA: TGTGCCATCAGTGAAAGGGACTTCGAGTACAATGAGCAGTTCTTC

D gene: .
clone size: many
V gene: TRBV5-1
J gene: TRBJ1-2
CDR3 protein: CASSLGQGSYGYTF
CDR3 DNA: TGCGCCAGCAGCTTGGGGCAGGGGAGCTATGGCTACACCTTC

D gene: .
clone size: .
V gene: TRBV25-1
J gene: TRBJ1-5
CDR3 protein: CASSAGGPGQPQHF
CDR3 DNA: TGTGCCAGCAGTGCGGGGGGCCCCGGTCAGCCCCAGCATTTT

D gene: .
clone size: many
V gene: TRBV7-9
J gene: TRBJ2-7
CDR3 protein: CASSLGSSEQYF
CDR3 DNA: TGTGCCAGCAGCCTAGGGAGTAGCGAGCAGTACTTC

D gene: TRBD2
clone size: .
V gene: TRBV7-8
J gene: TRBJ2-5
CDR3 protein: CASSQPKGLAAEETQYF
CDR3 DNA: TGTGCCAGCAGCCAGCCCAAGGGACTAGCGGCGGAAGAGACCCAGTACTTC

D gene: .
clone size: .
V gene: TRBV11-2
J gene: TRBJ2-7
CDR3 protein: CASSTLGGIGYEQYF
CDR3 DNA: TGTGCCAGCAGCACCTTGGGCGGGATAGGCTACGAGCAGTACTTC

D gene: TRBD1
clone size: many
V gene: TRBV12-3/TRBV12-4
J gene: TRBJ1-2
CDR3 protein: CASSPGQGDGYTF
CDR3 DNA: TGTGCCAGCAGTCCGGGACAGGGAGATGGCTACACCTTC

D gene: .
clone size: .
V gene: TRBV5-1
J gene: TRBJ1-4
CDR3 protein: CASSQGSATNEKLFF
CDR3 DNA: TGCGCCAGCAGCCAGGGGTCCGCAACTAATGAAAAACTGTTTTTT

D gene: .
clone size: .
V gene: TRBV5-5
J gene: TRBJ2-7
CDR3 protein: CASNSGHSPVFEQYF
CDR3 DNA: TGTGCCAGCAACTCGGGACACTCCCCGGTCTTCGAGCAGTACTTC

D gene: TRBD2
clone size: few
V gene: TRBV12-3/TRBV12-4
J gene: TRBJ2-3
CDR3 protein: CASSPLAGGKDTQYF
CDR3 DNA: TGTGCCAGCAGTCCACTAGCGGGAGGGAAGGATACGCAGTATTTT

D gene: TRBD1
clone size: many
V gene: TRBV11-2
J gene: TRBJ2-1
CDR3 protein: CASSLDTGQGARRNEQFF
CDR3 DNA: TGTGCCAGCAGCTTAGATACGGGACAGGGGGCCCGTAGAAATGAGCAGTTCTTC

D gene: TRBD2
clone size: few
V gene: TRBV29-1
J gene: TRBJ2-1
CDR3 protein: CSVAGTSGSYNEQFF
CDR3 DNA: TGCAGCGTGGCCGGGACTAGCGGAAGTTACAATGAGCAGTTCTTC

D gene: .
clone size: .
V gene: TRBV20-1
J gene: TRBJ2-6
CDR3 protein: CSALTVGVSSGANVLTF
CDR3 DNA: TGCAGTGCACTCACAGTAGGAGTTTCTTCTGGGGCCAACGTCCTGACTTTC

D gene: TRBD2
clone size: many
V gene: TRBV2
J gene: TRBJ2-2
CDR3 protein: CASRGTSGSPGELFF
CDR3 DNA: TGTGCCAGCAGGGGGACTAGCGGTTCTCCCGGGGAGCTGTTTTTT

D gene: .
clone size: .
V gene: TRBV12-3/TRBV12-4
J gene: TRBJ1-5
CDR3 protein: CASSFQGSYQPQHF
CDR3 DNA: TGTGCCAGCAGTTTCCAAGGGAGTTATCAGCCCCAGCATTTT

D gene: TRBD1
clone size: few
V gene: TRBV11-2
J gene: TRBJ2-7
CDR3 protein: CASSLEGTGLSYEQYF
CDR3 DNA: TGTGCCAGCAGCTTAGAAGGGACAGGGCTATCCTACGAGCAGTACTTC

D gene: .
clone size: few
V gene: TRBV4-3
J gene: TRBJ2-1
CDR3 protein: CASSQDGPESYNEQFF
CDR3 DNA: TGCGCCAGCAGCCAAGATGGTCCGGAGTCCTACAATGAGCAGTTCTTC

D gene: TRBD2
clone size: many
V gene: TRBV4-1
J gene: TRBJ2-3
CDR3 protein: CASSRGRTDTQYF
CDR3 DNA: TGCGCCAGCAGCCGCGGGAGAACAGATACGCAGTATTTT

D gene: TRBD1
clone size: .
V gene: TRBV7-2
J gene: TRBJ1-1
CDR3 protein: CASSSSPQGAEAFF
CDR3 DNA: TGTGCCAGCAGCTCCTCACCACAGGGGGCCGAAGCTTTCTTT

D gene: .
clone size: few
V gene: TRBV20-1
J gene: TRBJ2-3
CDR3 protein: CSARDRVKGDTDTQYF
CDR3 DNA: TGCAGTGCTAGAGATCGCGTCAAAGGAGACACAGATACGCAGTATTTT